This record looks at one T cell receptor beta chain sequence and its context. The data were taken from a study of OX40 agonist ivuxolimab in advanced cancers. Overall study context: Earlier anti-PD-1, anti-PD-L1 or anti-CTLA-4 therapy was permitted; less than 50% had received some.

At cycle 4 day 1, cycle 7 day 1, and baseline, blood was sampled. Profiled with immunoSEQ multiplex PCR; TCRdb holds only in-frame clones, not every one. Of fewer than 85,000 clones detected, roughly 85% appear once; the ten largest clones hold approximately 0.73%. The sequence derives from an adult with an advanced solid tumor such as melanoma, head and neck, liver or kidney cancer. Material: CD4+ or CD8+ T cells sorted from blood, obtained in a trial of the OX40 agonist ivuxolimab.

For the CDR3, the DNA is TGCGCCAGCAGCATAACGGACGGACTCCGATCTGGAAACACCATATATTTT. This gives the protein CASSITDGLRSGNTIYF. V is TRBV5-1 and J is TRBJ1-3, with D unresolved. The germline V gene encodes CDR1 SGHRS and CDR2 YFSETQ. The V and J ends lost 4 bases and 1 base respectively, with 18 bases between them. This CDR3 region has 17 residues.